The 17 T cell receptor beta chains reported below all come from one sample, sequenced in a study of cytomegalovirus exposure and HLA in healthy donors. The PCR was carried out with 60 Vbeta primers and 13 Jbeta primers. Profiled with immunoSEQ multiplex PCR; TCRdb holds only in-frame clones, not every one. This sample has roughly 200,000 clones, with approximately 80% found just once. The sample was PBMCs. Every receptor here comes from a woman between 35 and 50 years old in good health and CMV-seronegative.

The V call is TRBV11-2, the J call TRBJ1-2, with 9 bases lining up with TRBD1. The CDR3 consists of 13 residues. V trimming: 5 bases; J trimming: 5 bases; junction bases outside the gene matches: 3. Germline V gives CDR1 SGHAT, CDR2 FQNNGV. The CDR3 DNA sequence: TGTGCCAGCAGCGCCGGGACAGGGTATGGCTACACCTTC. This translates into CASSAGTGYGYTF.

This clone was observed a few times. The J gene is TRBJ1-3, the V gene TRBV4-1; D is unclear. Looked up from germline, CDR1 is MGHRA and CDR2 is YSYEKL. The CDR3 has 16 residues. V was pared by 2 bases and J by 2 bases, with 13 bases between. CDR3 residues: CASSQKAATTGNTIYF. In nucleotides, the CDR3 is TGCGCCAGCAGCCAAAAGGCGGCAACAACTGGAAACACCATATATTTT.

The V and J genes are TRBV5-6 and TRBJ1-1, with 7 bases aligning to TRBD1. This CDR3 is 14 amino acids long. CDR1 and CDR2 from the germline V gene are SGHDT and YYEEEE. Trimming removed 1 base from V and 4 bases from J; junction bases left unmatched: 4. The chain's CDR3 is CASSLTRTGTEAFF. CDR3 nucleotides: TGTGCCAGCAGCTTGACTAGGACAGGCACTGAAGCTTTCTTT.

The V gene is TRBV10-3, the J gene TRBJ2-3; tentatively, D is TRBD2 (6 bases). Trimming stripped 4 bases from V and 1 base from J, with 12 bases between. This CDR3 contains 15 residues. Germline CDR1 ENHRY, CDR2 SYGVKD. CDR3 region: CAISGGRGGTDTQYF. The CDR3 nucleotides read TGTGCCATCAGTGGCGGGCGGGGAGGCACAGATACGCAGTATTTT.

The rearrangement joins TRBV11-2 to TRBJ2-4; TRBD2 might be the D (6 bases). Germline V gene data show CDR1 as SGHAT and CDR2 as FQNNGV. This CDR3 has 17 amino acids. The V and J ends lost 5 bases and 5 bases respectively, with 22 bases between them. CDR3 sequence (DNA): TGTGCCAGCAGCCCGTGGACCCGAGGGACGGGAGAAAACATTCAGTACTTC. Amino acids: CASSPWTRGTGENIQYF.

This chain uses TRBV5-6 with TRBJ1-3; possible D gene TRBD1, 5 bases. The V end was cut by 0 bases, the J end by 1 base, with 8 bases between. Germline V gene lookup returns CDR1 SGHDT and CDR2 YYEEEE. CDR3 length: 15 residues. CDR3 in DNA: TGTGCCAGCAGCTTGGAGGGGAGGTCTGGAAACACCATATATTTT. Protein sequence: CASSLEGRSGNTIYF.

Concerning this clone: The sample contains more than one DNA sequence encoding this CDR3. The chain combines TRBV19 with TRBJ1-1, with TRBD1 as a possible D gene (5 bases). CDR1 LNHDA and CDR2 SQIVND come from the germline V gene (reference sequence). The CDR3 totals 13 residues. Trimming left V 4 bases short and J 0 bases short, with 6 bases between. The CDR3 protein is CASSTGLNTEAFF. CDR3 DNA sequence: TGTGCCAGTAGTACAGGGCTGAACACTGAAGCTTTCTTT. Based on the CDR3 plus reference TRBV19 and TRBJ1-1, the full variable domain is DGGITQSPKYLFRKEGQNVTLSCEQNLNHDAMYWYRQDPGQGLRLIYYSQIVNDFQKGDIAEGYSVSREKKESFPLTVTSAQKNPTAFYLCASSTGLNTEAFFGQGTRLTVV.

The chain carries TRBV7-2 and TRBJ1-2; 7 bases line up with TRBD1. Germline V lookup: CDR1 SGHTA, CDR2 FQGNSA. The ends lost 4 bases at V and 7 bases at J; junction bases unmatched: 0. The CDR3 runs to 11 residues. The DNA of the CDR3 is TGTGCCAGCAGCTCAGGGGGTGGCTACACCTTC. Translated, it gives CASSSGGGYTF.

This clone turned up a few times. The chain joins TRBV5-8 to TRBJ2-6, with 7 bases identical to TRBD1. Unmatched junction bases numbered 7, after V lost 4 bases and J lost 0 bases. The CDR3 sequence is 17 residues long. From germline, CDR1 is SGHTS and CDR2 YDEGEE. The CDR3 region is CASSRQGFGSGANVLTF. The CDR3 DNA reads TGTGCCAGCAGCCGACAGGGTTTCGGCTCTGGGGCCAACGTCCTGACTTTC.

This clone is a singleton in its sample. The V gene is TRBV27, the J gene TRBJ1-6; 10 bases fit TRBD1. The V and J ends lost 6 bases and 5 bases, in that order; junction bases with no gene match: 4. Germline lookup yields CDR1 MNHEY and CDR2 SMNVEV (reference sequence). The CDR3 is made up of 15 amino acids. The CDR3 DNA is TGTGCCAGCAGATATGGGACAGGGGATAATTCACCCCTCCACTTT. Its translation: CASRYGTGDNSPLHF.

The rearrangement joins TRBV14 to TRBJ2-7; maybe TRBD2 (6 bases). Trimming removed 0 bases from V and 0 bases from J, with 12 bases in between. Germline CDR1 and CDR2: SGHDN and FVKESK. The CDR3 runs to 16 residues. This CDR3 reads CASSQEVRGSSYEQYF. CDR3 nucleotide sequence: TGTGCCAGCAGCCAAGAAGTCCGGGGGAGCTCCTACGAGCAGTACTTC.

V usage is TRBV11-3 and J usage is TRBJ1-1; D is uncertain. V was cut by 0 bases and J by 5 bases, with 16 bases left in between. CDR3 length: 16 residues. Germline assignment: CDR1 SGHNT and CDR2 YENEEA. CDR3 protein: CASSLDDLSRKTEAFF. The CDR3 nucleotides are TGTGCCAGCAGCTTAGACGACCTCTCTAGGAAAACTGAAGCTTTCTTT.

This sequence joins TRBV19 and TRBJ1-3; tentative D call: TRBD1 (6 bases). V was clipped by 5 bases and J by 5 bases, with 22 bases between them. This CDR3 comprises 17 residues. Germline CDR1 and CDR2: LNHDA and SQIVND (reference sequence). This CDR3 is CASSATPGTIVRNTIYF. CDR3 in DNA: TGTGCCAGTAGTGCGACTCCCGGGACAATAGTCCGAAACACCATATATTTT.

This sequence joins TRBV7-2 and TRBJ1-1; 7 nucleotides match TRBD1. V shed 10 bases and J 5 bases; nucleotides not matched to a gene: 13. This CDR3 region has 14 residues. CDR1 is SGHTA, CDR2 FQGNSA, per germline. The chain's CDR3 is CATQPGGQLTEAFF. The CDR3, as DNA: TGTGCCACCCAACCAGGGGGACAGTTAACTGAAGCTTTCTTT.

This clone was seen just once. This chain joins TRBV15 and TRBJ2-4; 9 bases fit TRBD2. This CDR3 is 16 amino acids long. V lost 5 bases to trimming and J lost 6 bases; unmatched junction nucleotides: 11. The germline V gene has CDR1 LNHNV and CDR2 YYDKDF (reference sequence). The CDR3: CATSPGFGGGANIQYF. The CDR3 DNA sequence: TGTGCCACCAGCCCCGGGTTTGGCGGGGGGGCAAACATTCAGTACTTC. Based on the CDR3 plus reference TRBV15 and TRBJ2-4, the full variable domain is DAMVIQNPRYQVTQFGKPVTLSCSQTLNHNVMYWYQQKSSQAPKLLFHYYDKDFNNEADTPDNFQSRRPNTSFCFLDIRSPGLGDTAMYLCATSPGFGGGANIQYFGAGTRLSVL.

This sequence joins TRBV5-1 and TRBJ1-1; a possible D gene is TRBD1 (5 bases). The CDR3 runs to 14 residues. V dropped 5 bases and J dropped 2 bases, with 13 bases sitting between them. Germline loops: CDR1 SGHRS, CDR2 YFSETQ. CDR3 sequence reads: CASSYDSVNTEAFF. Here the CDR3 DNA reads TGCGCCAGCAGTTATGACAGTGTTAACACTGAAGCTTTCTTT.

The chain recombines TRBV7-6 with TRBJ2-7, with TRBD1 identical over 10 bases. From germline, CDR1 is SGHVS and CDR2 FNYEAQ. The J segment lost 12 bases and the V segment lost 5 bases, leaving 4 bases of the junction unmatched. CDR3 length: 11 residues. In DNA, the CDR3 is TGTGCCAGCAGCGGGGGACAGGGGCCGTACTTC. It specifies CASSGGQGPYF.